This TCR beta chain was found in a study of radiotherapy plus CTLA-4 blockade in lung cancer. V was clipped by 1 base and J by 2 bases; unmatched bases: 11. Germline V gene lookup returns CDR1 GTSNPN and CDR2 SVGIG (reference sequence). CDR3 length: 17 residues. Repertoires were generated with immunoSEQ multiplex PCR, while TCRdb's copy carries only in-frame clones and drops some. The data hold approximately 89,000 clones, with around 78% observed a single time. The V and J genes are TRBV30 and TRBJ2-5; TRBD1 agrees at 9 bases. The receptor was isolated from a human donor with non-small cell lung cancer who had a partial response to radiotherapy plus ipilimumab. Some clones in this sample may be carry-over from other donors' samples. The sample in question was peripheral blood, obtained from a patient treated with radiotherapy plus ipilimumab. The chain's CDR3 is CAWSAGTGNWGQETQYF. For the CDR3, the DNA is TGTGCCTGGAGTGCTGGGACAGGGAATTGGGGGCAAGAGACCCAGTACTTC.